Detailed here is one T cell receptor (beta chain). This clone has more than one count but fewer than ten. Its specific antigen is unknown. Base quality data are lacking; no much larger clone is found one base away. This entry comes from a study of shared clonotypes between healthy human individuals (dated by TCRdb to the early 2020s). Regarding the research as a whole: The cohort included three men and two women between 18 and 49 years of age. For each donor, CD4 naive and CD4 memory were each given three plates, CD8 naive was given two plates, and CD8 memory was given one plate. To estimate repertoire size and how much clonotypes are shared between individuals, the study performed deep sequencing of blood TCR repertoires from a few healthy adults. Libraries were prepared and TCR repertoires were sequenced by different laboratories using diverse techniques, in order to increase sequencing depth and limit assay-specific biases. Leukapheresis yielded between about 0.94 and 10 billion PBMCs per donor. Paper-wide results and their limitations: Across a handful of donors, about 5.2% of naive CD4, approximately 3.5% of naive CD8, 2.3% of memory CD4, and approximately 0.4% of memory CD8 clonotypes were shared. Naive subsets generally had larger estimated clonotype richness than memory subsets. Rarefaction of sorted-subset datasets indicated incomplete sequencing despite the large sequencing depth. Clonotypes shared by all four sorted-subset donors showed higher generation probabilities than non-shared clonotypes. Because the study included only a small number of donors, the genetic and exposure-history diversity represented was limited. Pairwise subsampling led to the expectation that sequencing depth would affect the degree of clonotype sharing among donors. Only blood was sampled, and tissue TCR repertoires likely differ from those in blood.

The donors were healthy, HIV-negative adults who had no recently reported acute infections or vaccinations. Only Caucasian adults living in Nashville, Tennessee, USA were represented among the donors. Magnetic negative selection was used to enrich CD4+ T cells, after which naive cells were positively selected on CD45RA and the negative fraction became the memory subset. Blood was collected by leukapheresis, and PBMCs were isolated by Ficoll-Histopaque density gradient centrifugation and then cryopreserved in liquid nitrogen vapor phase. Analytical flow cytometry was used to check the purity and quantity of every magnetically sorted T cell population. Genomic DNA was isolated from every sorted fraction and measured by UV absorbance on a Nanodrop 2000c. Spanning cysteine to phenylalanine, the CDR3 consists of 15 amino acids. The kept DNA is CDR3 alone, 45 bases in frame from the first base. V sheds 8 bases and J sheds 1 base, leaving 18 bases between their ends. CDR1 and CDR2 (GTSNPN, SVGIG) derive from the germline V gene (reference sequence).

Using the deep immunoSEQ assay, TCR CDR3 regions were amplified from genomic DNA by multiplex PCR. For each cell subset, the extracted genomic DNA was distributed evenly across all wells of several immunoSEQ 96-well plates, and each plate served as one replicate. Each replicate PCR for sorted subsets received approximately 220 ng genomic DNA, equal to 28,000 or so T cell genomes. The purified libraries were quantified using a Qubit 3.0 fluorometer, sized with a Bioanalyzer 2100, and then quantified again using the KAPA Library Quantification kit. A separate single-read 150-cycle Illumina NextSeq 550 flow cell was used to sequence each immunoSEQ 96-well plate. The authors' pipeline ran thus. The immunoSEQ output contained only junctional sequences without quality scores, so filtering could not match that applied to full-length reads. To assign V/J genes and CDR3, sequences were annotated against IMGT germline references using PyIR, a Python wrapper for IgBLAST v1.9. Reads with weak V/J assignments (E-value above 1e-6), missing CDR3, stop codons, out-of-frame junctions, or ambiguous translated residues were removed. V3J clonotypes were defined as sequences sharing an identical inferred V gene, J gene, and CDR3 amino acid sequence. To compute the percentage overlap between repertoires, the number of shared unique clonotypes was divided by the size of the smaller repertoire. Three approaches were used to assess repertoire richness: RTK rarefaction, the Chao1 estimator, and Recon v2.1 estimates of unobserved clonotypes. Generation probabilities were computed with OLGA for all TCRbeta clonotypes obtained by the gDNA method from several donors. TCRdb's version of the immuneACCESS table is confined to in-frame rearrangements and falls short of the full clone set. An unresolved V gene accounts for under half of the shortfall where checked; the remainder is of unknown origin. V, J and clone size are those of that table, while D and trimming were read from the DNA. Here the sample has roughly 1,100,000 clones; under 80% occur a single time. Less than 1.5% of the sample rests with the top ten.

Sequenced material: memory CD4+ T cells sorted from blood. The cell subset or site tag for this specimen amounts to: CD45RA-negative fraction. This TCR derives from a man between 18 and 29 years old in good health. The receptor chain draws on TRBV30 and TRBJ2-4; the D gene is tentatively TRBD1 or TRBD2, each matching 7 bases. The sequenced DNA is TGTGCCCTCAGGGGGGGAGGCTCGGCCAAAAACATTCAGTACTTC. This encodes CALRGGGSAKNIQYF. The CDR3 plus the reference TRBV30 and TRBJ2-4 genes for the other parts give the full variable domain: SQTIHQWPATLVQPVGSPLSLECTVEGTSNPNLYWYRQAAGRGLQLLFYSVGIGQISSEVPQNLSASRPQDRQFILSSKKLLLSDSGFYLCALRGGGSAKNIQYFGAGTRLSVL.